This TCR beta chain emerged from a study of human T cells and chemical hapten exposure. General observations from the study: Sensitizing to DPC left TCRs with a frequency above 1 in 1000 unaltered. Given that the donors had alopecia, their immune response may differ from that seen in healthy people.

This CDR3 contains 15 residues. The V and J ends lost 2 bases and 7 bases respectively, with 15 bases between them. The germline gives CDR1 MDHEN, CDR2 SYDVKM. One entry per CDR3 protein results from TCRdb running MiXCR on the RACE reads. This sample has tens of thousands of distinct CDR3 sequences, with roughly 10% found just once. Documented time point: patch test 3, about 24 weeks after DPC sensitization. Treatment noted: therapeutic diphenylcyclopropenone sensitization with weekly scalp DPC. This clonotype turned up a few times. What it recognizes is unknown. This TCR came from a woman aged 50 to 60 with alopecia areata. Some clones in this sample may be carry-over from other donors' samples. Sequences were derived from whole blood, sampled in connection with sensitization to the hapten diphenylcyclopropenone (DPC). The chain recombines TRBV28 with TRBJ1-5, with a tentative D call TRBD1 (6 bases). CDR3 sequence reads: CASSLPGRGNQPQHF. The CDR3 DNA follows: TGTGCCAGCAGTTTACCCGGCAGGGGAAACCAGCCCCAGCATTTT.